What follows describes a single T cell receptor (beta chain). Sequencing used immunoSEQ multiplex PCR; TCRdb keeps in-frame clones, though not all of them. The data show some 60,000 clones, 85% to 90% seen once. The entry originates in a study of T cell changes during pregnancy in multiple sclerosis. Germline CDR1 and CDR2: SGHDT and YYEEEE. The V gene lost 4 bases and the J gene lost 11 bases, with 19 bases spanning the gap. CDR3 length: 15 residues. This clonotype was obtained from a human donor whose cells served as feeder cells for cultures in a pregnancy study. Sequenced material: peripheral blood from another person, used as feeder cells. The chain uses TRBV5-6 and TRBJ1-6, with D hard to call. CDR3 sequence: CASSPAMIRGAPLHF. The CDR3 bases are TGTGCCAGCAGCCCCGCTATGATCCGGGGAGCACCCCTCCACTTT.